The present T cell receptor (beta chain) was sequenced within a study of long-term antiretroviral therapy in people with HIV. It was version v3.0 of the immunoSEQ assay that was run at survey level. TCRdb's table, derived via immunoSEQ multiplex PCR, lists solely in-frame clones and lacks some. The sample yields tens of thousands of clones, about nine tenths seen once. People in the study who had HIV all got their treatment in the United States. To note about this clone: The target antigen is unknown.

Overall study findings and caveats: Relative to transplant donor controls, diversity remained lower despite increasing after ART. Records did not include ART adherence, viral resistance or therapy changes.

The germline V and J ends were trimmed by 2 bases and 0 bases, with 8 bases remaining between them. CDR3 size: 15 residues. CDR1 and CDR2 from the germline V gene are SGHTA and FQGNSA. The material was unsorted PBMCs, obtained 0.2 years before starting antiretroviral therapy. The receptor comes from a man younger than 35 with HIV. The chain recombines TRBV7-2 with TRBJ1-5; D might be TRBD1 (6 bases). The DNA of the CDR3 is TGTGCCAGCAGCTTAATAGGGGGTAGCAATCAGCCCCAGCATTTT. It specifies CASSLIGGSNQPQHF. The full variable domain, its missing parts supplied by reference TRBV7-2 and TRBJ1-5, is GAGVSQSPSNKVTEKGKDVELRCDPISGHTALYWYRQSLGQGLEFLIYFQGNSAPDKSGLPSDRFSAERTGGSVSTLTIQRTQQEDSAVYLCASSLIGGSNQPQHFGDGTRLSIL.